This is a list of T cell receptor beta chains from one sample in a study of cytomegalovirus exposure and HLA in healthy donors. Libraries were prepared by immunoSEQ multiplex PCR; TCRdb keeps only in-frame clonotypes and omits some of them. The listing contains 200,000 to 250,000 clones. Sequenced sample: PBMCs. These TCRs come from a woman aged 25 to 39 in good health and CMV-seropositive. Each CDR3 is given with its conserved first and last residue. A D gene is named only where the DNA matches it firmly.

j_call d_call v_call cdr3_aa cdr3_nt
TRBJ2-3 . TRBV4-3 CASSQDFSGVSTDTQYF TGCGCCAGCAGCCAAGATTTTAGCGGAGTCAGCACAGATACGCAGTATTTT
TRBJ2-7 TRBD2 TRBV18 CASSLANGLAGNLYEQYF TGTGCCAGCTCACTTGCGAACGGACTAGCGGGAAACTTGTACGAGCAGTACTTC
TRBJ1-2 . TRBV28 CASTLDTRYGYTF TGTGCCAGCACCCTGGACACAAGGTATGGCTACACCTTC
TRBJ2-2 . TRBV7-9 CASSRPGDGWTGELFF TGTGCCAGCAGCCGGCCGGGAGATGGATGGACCGGGGAGCTGTTTTTT
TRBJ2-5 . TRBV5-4 CASSSREKETQYF TGTGCCAGCAGCTCCCGGGAGAAAGAGACCCAGTACTTC
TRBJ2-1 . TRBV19 CASSGMGGSYNEQFF TGTGCCAGTAGTGGGATGGGGGGTTCCTACAATGAGCAGTTCTTC
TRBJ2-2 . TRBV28 CASRRLATGELFF TGTGCCAGCCGGAGGCTGGCCACCGGGGAGCTGTTTTTT
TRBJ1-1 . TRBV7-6 CASSLDPGGTEAFF TGTGCCAGCAGCTTAGATCCCGGGGGCACTGAAGCTTTCTTT
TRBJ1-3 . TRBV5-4 CASSLGTVGNTIYF TGTGCCAGCAGCTTGGGGACAGTCGGAAACACCATATATTTT
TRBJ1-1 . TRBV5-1 CASSLKQGDTEAFF TGCGCCAGCAGCTTGAAACAGGGCGACACTGAAGCTTTCTTT
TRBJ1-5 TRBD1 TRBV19 CASSIETGGNQPQHF TGTGCCAGTAGTATAGAAACAGGGGGCAATCAGCCCCAGCATTTT
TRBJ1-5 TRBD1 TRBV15 CATSRETGIGQPQHF TGTGCCACCAGCAGAGAGACAGGGATCGGTCAGCCCCAGCATTTT
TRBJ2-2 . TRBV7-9 CASSVLVGSNTGELFF TGTGCCAGCAGCGTATTGGTCGGGTCGAACACCGGGGAGCTGTTTTTT
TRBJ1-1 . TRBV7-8 CASSLGQANTEAFF TGTGCCAGCAGCTTGGGCCAGGCGAACACTGAAGCTTTCTTT
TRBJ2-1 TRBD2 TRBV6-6 CATRGGVAYNEQFF TGTGCCACCCGCGGGGGGGTCGCCTACAATGAGCAGTTCTTC
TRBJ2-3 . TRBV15 CATSRRDRIGTDTQYF TGTGCCACCAGCAGACGTGACAGGATAGGCACAGATACGCAGTATTTT
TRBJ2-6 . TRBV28 CASRTRSGANVLTF TGTGCCAGCAGGACAAGATCTGGGGCCAACGTCCTGACTTTC
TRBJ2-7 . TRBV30 CAWDRFYEQYF TGTGCCTGGGACAGATTCTACGAGCAGTACTTC